This is a list of T cell receptor beta chains from one sample in a study of blood T cell repertoires in COVID-19. Method: immunoSEQ multiplex PCR; TCRdb's copy keeps in-frame clones and lacks some. The data show 210,000 or so clones, with just under 85% seen just once and 5.1% held by the top ten. Material for sequencing was peripheral blood. The source is a woman in her 70s with active or convalescent COVID-19. The CDR3 runs from the conserved cysteine through the conserved F or W. A D gene is named only where the DNA matches it firmly. Clone size is stated in some rows and not others, as once, few, many or a class when expanded.

D gene | CDR3 length | J gene | V gene | clone size | CDR3 protein | CDR3 DNA
TRBD1 | 16 | TRBJ1-2 | TRBV28 | NA | CASKLSSGTGGGGYTF | TGTGCCAGCAAGCTATCTAGCGGGACAGGGGGCGGTGGCTACACCTTC
TRBD1 | 13 | TRBJ1-1 | TRBV9 | NA | CASSGQVNTEAFF | TGTGCCAGCAGTGGACAGGTAAACACTGAAGCTTTCTTT
NA | 13 | TRBJ1-1 | TRBV11-1 | NA | CASSLEQGTEAFF | TGTGCCAGCAGCTTAGAGCAGGGGACCGAAGCTTTCTTT
TRBD2 | 15 | TRBJ2-1 | TRBV6-4 | NA | CASSATSGMGNEQFF | TGTGCCAGCAGCGCGACTAGCGGGATGGGCAATGAGCAGTTCTTC
NA | 15 | TRBJ1-5 | TRBV3-1/TRBV3-2 | NA | CASSRILGPNQPQHF | TGTGCCAGCAGCCGAATTCTAGGTCCCAATCAGCCCCAGCATTTT
TRBD1 | 16 | TRBJ1-4 | TRBV15 | NA | CATSRGQGTNNEKLFF | TGTGCCACCAGCAGAGGACAGGGGACTAATAATGAAAAACTGTTTTTT
TRBD1 | 16 | TRBJ1-2 | TRBV19 | NA | CASSALGQGFYYGYTF | TGTGCCAGTAGCGCGTTGGGACAGGGATTCTACTATGGCTACACCTTC
TRBD1 | 15 | TRBJ2-1 | TRBV6-5 | NA | CASRTGTGGYNEQFF | TGTGCCAGCAGGACCGGGACAGGAGGCTACAATGAGCAGTTCTTC
TRBD1 | 17 | TRBJ1-4 | TRBV3-1/TRBV3-2 | NA | CASSQGGQGGWNEKLFF | TGTGCCAGCAGCCAAGGAGGTCAGGGGGGTTGGAATGAAAAACTGTTTTTT
TRBD2 | 15 | TRBJ2-3 | TRBV28 | NA | CASSSGGRVTDTQYF | TGTGCCAGCAGTTCGGGGGGGAGGGTCACAGATACGCAGTATTTT
TRBD1 | 13 | TRBJ1-5 | TRBV6-5 | NA | CAGGQGEFQPQHF | TGTGCCGGGGGACAGGGGGAGTTTCAGCCCCAGCATTTT
TRBD2 | 14 | TRBJ2-1 | TRBV27 | few | CASSWGSGSNEQFF | TGTGCCAGCAGTTGGGGTAGCGGGAGTAATGAGCAGTTCTTC
NA | 14 | TRBJ1-2 | TRBV10-3 | NA | CAISQPPRGYGYTF | TGTGCCATCAGCCAACCCCCCCGGGGCTATGGCTACACCTTC
NA | 14 | TRBJ1-5 | TRBV4-1 | NA | CASSQEQYNQPQHF | TGCGCCAGCAGCCAAGAACAGTACAATCAGCCCCAGCATTTT
NA | 14 | TRBJ2-1 | TRBV9 | NA | CASSLSRGTGEQFF | TGTGCCAGCAGCCTCAGCCGGGGGACGGGTGAGCAGTTCTTC
NA | 15 | TRBJ2-1 | TRBV5-1 | once | CASSLQGMSLGEQFF | TGCGCCAGCAGCTTGCAGGGGATGAGCCTAGGTGAGCAGTTCTTC
TRBD1 | 14 | TRBJ2-7 | TRBV2 | NA | CASSSGTGFYEQYF | TGTGCCAGCAGCTCCGGGACAGGGTTTTACGAGCAGTACTTC
NA | 14 | TRBJ1-2 | TRBV6-5 | NA | CASPSDRRIGGYTF | TGTGCCAGCCCAAGCGACAGGCGGATAGGCGGCTACACCTTC
TRBD2 | 15 | TRBJ2-5 | TRBV28 | NA | CASMPSGSRGETQYF | TGTGCCAGCATGCCTAGCGGGAGTAGAGGAGAGACCCAGTACTTC
NA | 14 | TRBJ2-1 | TRBV5-1 | NA | CASSLAAGLNEQFF | TGCGCCAGCAGCTTGGCCGCAGGGTTAAATGAGCAGTTCTTC
TRBD1 | 15 | TRBJ2-1 | TRBV10-3 | NA | CAISVRTGFYNEQFF | TGTGCCATCAGTGTCCGGACAGGCTTCTACAATGAGCAGTTCTTC
TRBD2 | 15 | TRBJ2-1 | TRBV11-3 | once | CASSLMAGVNNEQFF | TGTGCCAGCAGCTTAATGGCGGGAGTAAACAATGAGCAGTTCTTC
NA | 15 | TRBJ2-1 | TRBV7-2 | NA | CASSFPAASYNEQFF | TGTGCCAGCAGCTTTCCAGCGGCGTCCTACAATGAGCAGTTCTTC
NA | 15 | TRBJ2-1 | TRBV7-3 | once | CASSLTGRDSGEQFF | TGTGCCAGCAGCTTAACCGGGAGAGATTCTGGTGAGCAGTTCTTC
NA | 16 | TRBJ1-2 | TRBV27 | NA | CASSLFSGVFDYGYTF | TGTGCCAGCAGTTTATTCTCAGGGGTTTTTGACTATGGCTACACCTTC
NA | 16 | TRBJ2-2 | TRBV2 | NA | CASSGTLAQNTGELFF | TGTGCCAGCAGTGGAACCCTAGCACAGAACACCGGGGAGCTGTTTTTT
TRBD1 | 13 | TRBJ1-1 | TRBV10-3 | NA | CAIRGQVNTEAFF | TGTGCCATTAGGGGACAGGTGAACACTGAAGCTTTCTTT
NA | 13 | TRBJ2-1 | TRBV27 | NA | CASRDTTGYEQFF | TGTGCCAGCCGGGACACCACTGGGTATGAGCAGTTCTTC
TRBD2 | 16 | TRBJ2-3 | TRBV27 | NA | CASSLFGTSGTDTQYF | TGTGCCAGCAGTTTATTTGGTACTAGCGGGACAGATACGCAGTATTTT
NA | 11 | TRBJ1-3 | TRBV12-3/TRBV12-4 | NA | CASSPQNTIYF | TGTGCCAGCAGTCCCCAAAACACCATATATTTT
NA | 14 | TRBJ2-1 | TRBV5-1 | NA | CASSLSTGGNEQFF | TGCGCCAGCAGCTTATCGACAGGCGGCAATGAGCAGTTCTTC
TRBD1 | 16 | TRBJ1-2 | TRBV18 | NA | CASSPDRDPTNYGYTF | TGTGCCAGCTCACCAGACAGGGATCCTACTAACTATGGCTACACCTTC
TRBD2 | 15 | TRBJ2-3 | TRBV19 | NA | CASSRLAGSADTQYF | TGTGCCAGTAGCAGACTAGCTGGCTCCGCAGATACGCAGTATTTT
NA | 14 | TRBJ1-2 | TRBV3-1/TRBV3-2 | NA | CASSYPDGIYGYTF | TGTGCCAGCAGCTACCCCGACGGGATCTATGGCTACACCTTC
TRBD1 | 15 | TRBJ1-1 | TRBV7-9 | NA | CASSRGTGPGTEAFF | TGTGCCAGCAGCCGCGGGACAGGCCCTGGGACTGAAGCTTTCTTT
TRBD1 | 15 | TRBJ2-3 | TRBV14 | NA | CASSRMTGWADTQYF | TGTGCCAGCAGCCGCATGACAGGGTGGGCAGATACGCAGTATTTT
TRBD1 | 15 | TRBJ2-3 | TRBV2 | few | CASSRDRGKTDTQYF | TGTGCCAGCAGCCGGGACAGGGGGAAGACAGATACGCAGTATTTT
NA | 16 | TRBJ1-3 | TRBV9 | NA | CASSVAAGQMGNTIYF | TGTGCCAGCAGCGTAGCTGCAGGACAGATGGGAAACACCATATATTTT
NA | 15 | TRBJ2-2 | TRBV5-1 | NA | CASRAHRVGTGELFF | TGCGCCAGCAGGGCTCACAGGGTTGGCACCGGGGAGCTGTTTTTT
NA | 12 | TRBJ2-7 | TRBV29-1 | NA | CSVEGSGSEQYF | TGCAGCGTTGAGGGCTCAGGGTCCGAGCAGTACTTC
NA | 16 | TRBJ1-2 | TRBV4-2 | NA | CASSQEFQTGLYGYTF | TGTGCCAGCAGCCAAGAATTCCAGACAGGCTTATATGGCTACACCTTC
TRBD1 | 13 | TRBJ1-1 | TRBV14 | NA | CASNRQGNTEAFF | TGTGCCAGCAACCGACAGGGGAACACTGAAGCTTTCTTT
TRBD2 | 17 | TRBJ2-1 | TRBV18 | NA | CASSPGTSGSSYNEQFF | TGTGCCAGCTCACCTGGGACTAGCGGAAGCTCCTACAATGAGCAGTTCTTC
NA | 13 | TRBJ2-1 | TRBV5-8 | NA | CASSGTHYNEQFF | TGTGCCAGCAGCGGGACTCATTACAATGAGCAGTTCTTC
TRBD2 | 16 | TRBJ2-7 | TRBV7-2 | NA | CASSFTGTSAAYEQYF | TGTGCCAGCAGCTTTACGGGGACTAGCGCCGCCTACGAGCAGTACTTC
NA | 11 | TRBJ2-3 | TRBV20-1 | NA | CSASSRDTQYF | TGCAGTGCTAGTTCGCGAGATACGCAGTATTTT
NA | 15 | TRBJ2-6 | TRBV25-1 | NA | CASSDQGSGANVLTF | TGTGCCAGCAGTGATCAGGGCTCTGGGGCCAACGTCCTGACTTTC
NA | 15 | TRBJ1-2 | TRBV28 | once | CASTEGTAGAYGYTF | TGTGCCAGCACCGAGGGGACTGCGGGAGCCTATGGCTACACCTTC
NA | 11 | TRBJ1-5 | TRBV28 | NA | CASYSNQPQHF | TGTGCCAGCTATAGCAATCAGCCCCAGCATTTT
NA | 17 | TRBJ2-6 | TRBV7-3 | NA | CASSLLGGTGGANVLTF | TGTGCCAGCAGCTTATTGGGCGGGACTGGTGGGGCCAACGTCCTGACTTTC
NA | 14 | TRBJ1-1 | TRBV28 | NA | CASSPTNRETEAFF | TGTGCCAGCAGCCCCACTAACAGGGAAACTGAAGCTTTCTTT
TRBD2 | 15 | TRBJ2-1 | TRBV9 | NA | CASSAGLGSYNEQFF | TGTGCCAGCAGCGCTGGACTAGGATCCTACAATGAGCAGTTCTTC
NA | 16 | TRBJ1-4 | TRBV6-2/TRBV6-3 | few | CASSYWEWKAGEKLFF | TGTGCCAGCAGTTACTGGGAGTGGAAAGCTGGGGAAAAACTGTTTTTT
NA | 13 | TRBJ2-1 | TRBV5-1 | NA | CASSLGRGNEQFF | TGCGCCAGCAGCTTGGGAAGGGGGAATGAGCAGTTCTTC